This T cell receptor (beta chain) emerged from a study of cytotoxic CD8 clonotypes in ibrutinib-treated CLL. Points from the study as a whole: The public clonotypes identified were infrequent and showed contraction or stability on treatment. Sustained-remission and progressing patients had unequal sampling times.

This CDR3 spans 15 amino acids. CDR1 is MDHEN, CDR2 SYDVKM, per germline. The V segment lost 5 bases and the J segment 4 bases; nucleotides outside the gene matches: 10. There are many counts of this clone. The antigen is unknown. Deep sequencing aimed at 1 in 200,000 to 1 in 1 million T cells' resolution. Assay used: immunoSEQ multiplex PCR; TCRdb lists only in-frame clones, some missing. This sample has about 200,000 clones; roughly 79% occur once, and the top ten carry 10% to 12%. Approximately 2.2 micrograms of genomic DNA came from cryopreserved PBMCs for TCR beta libraries. This chain links TRBV28 with TRBJ1-2; 7 nucleotides agree with TRBD1. This material consisted of PBMCs, taken after 12 months of ibrutinib treatment. The clonotype was recovered from a human donor with chronic lymphocytic leukemia. CDR3 in DNA: TGTGCCAGCAGTCTACACAGGGGTTGGGCCTATGGCTACACCTTC. Its translation: CASSLHRGWAYGYTF.